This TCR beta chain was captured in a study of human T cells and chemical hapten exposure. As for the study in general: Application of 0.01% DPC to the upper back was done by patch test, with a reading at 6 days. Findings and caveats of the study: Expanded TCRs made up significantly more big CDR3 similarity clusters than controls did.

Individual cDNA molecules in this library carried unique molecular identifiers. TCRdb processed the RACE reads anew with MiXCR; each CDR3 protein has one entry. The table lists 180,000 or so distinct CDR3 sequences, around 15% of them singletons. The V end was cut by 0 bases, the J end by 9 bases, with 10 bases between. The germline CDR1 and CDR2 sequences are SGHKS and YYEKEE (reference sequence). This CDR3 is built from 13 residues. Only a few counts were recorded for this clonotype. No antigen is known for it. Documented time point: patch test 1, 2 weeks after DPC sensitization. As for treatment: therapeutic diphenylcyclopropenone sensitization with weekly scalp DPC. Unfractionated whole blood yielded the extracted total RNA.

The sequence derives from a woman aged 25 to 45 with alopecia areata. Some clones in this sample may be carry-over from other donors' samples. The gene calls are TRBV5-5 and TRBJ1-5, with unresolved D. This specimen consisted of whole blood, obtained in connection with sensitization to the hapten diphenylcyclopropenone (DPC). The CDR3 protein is CASSLAGLGPQHF. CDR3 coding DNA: TGTGCCAGCAGCTTGGCCGGTTTGGGGCCCCAGCATTTT.